This T cell receptor (beta chain) was found in a study of blood T cell repertoires in COVID-19. As for the study in general: COVID-19 samples collected from the United States, Italy and Spain covered acute and convalescent phases. Sources were T cells, B-cell-depleted T cells, or PBMCs; the material itself was cDNA or gDNA.

Original analysis: Nucleated cell counts were estimated from reference gene primer amplification. Some clones are missing from TCRdb's copy, which holds only in-frame ones; the method was immunoSEQ multiplex PCR. Clone size and V and J calls were adopted from that table, with D and trimming inferred from the DNA. The table records around 130,000 clones, 65% to 90% of them present only once. The sequenced sample was peripheral blood. This receptor was taken from a man over 45 with acute or convalescent COVID-19.

CDR3: CASSLVAEGYTF. CDR3 bases: TGTGCCAGCAGCTTAGTAGCGGAGGGCTACACCTTC. The V and J genes are TRBV7-9 and TRBJ1-2; D is undetermined. CDR3 size: 12 residues. Germline assignment: CDR1 SEHNR and CDR2 FQNEAQ (reference sequence). V was shortened by 1 base and J by 8 bases, with 8 bases between the two germline ends.